Listed below are T cell receptor beta chains from one sample, sequenced in a study of PD-L1 blockade in urothelial cancer. The method was immunoSEQ multiplex PCR; TCRdb's version includes in-frame clones alone and lacks a portion of them. The data contain 72,000 or so clones, about nine tenths of them seen just once; the ten biggest clones take up roughly 12%. The input for sequencing was PBMCs, taken around atezolizumab (anti-PD-L1) treatment. Receptors originate from a man aged 55 to 70 with urothelial cancer. CDR3s include the opening cysteine and the closing phenylalanine or tryptophan. The order of the fields is J gene, clone size, D gene, V gene, CDR3 DNA, CDR3 protein. D genes are given only for firm matches. The size entry is marked missing in some rows and otherwise reads once, few, many or a size class.

>TRBJ2-3|.|.|TRBV18
TGTGCCAGCTCACCACGGCGGGGTTCAGATACGCAGTATTTT
CASSPRRGSDTQYF
>TRBJ1-1|once|TRBD1|TRBV6-6
TGTGCCAGCAGCCCGACAGGGGCGCTGAAAACTGAAGCTTTCTTT
CASSPTGALKTEAFF
>TRBJ2-3|once|.|TRBV19
TGTGCCAGTAGTACTCTGGACAGAGACCTATCAGATACGCAGTATTTT
CASSTLDRDLSDTQYF
>TRBJ1-5|.|TRBD1|TRBV28
TGTGCCAGCAGGTACAGGGGGGATAGCAATCAGCCCCAGCATTTT
CASRYRGDSNQPQHF
>TRBJ2-1|.|.|TRBV6-5
TGTGCCAGCAGTTACAACCTAGCCAACTACAATGAGCAGTTCTTC
CASSYNLANYNEQFF
>TRBJ2-3|.|.|TRBV7-6
TGTGCCAGCAGCTTAGGCGGGGAACTGAGAGATACGCAGTATTTT
CASSLGGELRDTQYF
>TRBJ2-3|.|TRBD1|TRBV2
TGTGCCAGCATGCTAATGACAGGGGCCAATTCCGACCTCACAGATACGCAGTATTTT
CASMLMTGANSDLTDTQYF
>TRBJ1-4|.|TRBD1|TRBV2
TGTGCCAGCAGAGAATCGACAGGGGGTGTCGAAAAACTGTTTTTT
CASRESTGGVEKLFF
>TRBJ1-2|.|TRBD1|TRBV30
TGTGCCTGGAGCCTAGGGACAGGCGTCGGGCGGGGCTACACCTTC
CAWSLGTGVGRGYTF
>TRBJ1-5|.|.|TRBV30
TGTGCCTGGAGCTTCGACAGCCAAAATCAGCCCCAGCATTTT
CAWSFDSQNQPQHF
>TRBJ1-2|.|.|TRBV6-5
TGTGCCAGCAGTTCCACCACAGGGAATGGCTACACCTTC
CASSSTTGNGYTF
>TRBJ1-1|.|.|TRBV7-9
TGTGCCAGCAGCTTAACCAGGGGTGTTTTATTAGGGGCTGAAGCTTTCTTT
CASSLTRGVLLGAEAFF
>TRBJ2-2|.|.|TRBV27
TGTGCCAGCAGTTTATCTTGGGGGCGCGTGAACACCGGGGAGCTGTTTTTT
CASSLSWGRVNTGELFF
>TRBJ1-3|.|.|TRBV5-1
TGCGCCAGCAGCTTGACTGGAGGCTCTGGAAACACCATATATTTT
CASSLTGGSGNTIYF
>TRBJ1-2|.|.|TRBV13
TGTGCCAGCAGCTTCGACGGGCAGCTGAACAGGGATAACTATGGCTACACCTTC
CASSFDGQLNRDNYGYTF
>TRBJ2-7|.|.|TRBV30
TGTGCCTGGAGCGAACAGGTCGAGCAGTACTTC
CAWSEQVEQYF
>TRBJ1-2|.|.|TRBV5-4
TGTGCCAGCAGCAGTGACAGGCTCTATGGCTACACCTTC
CASSSDRLYGYTF
>TRBJ2-1|.|TRBD2|TRBV18
TGTGCCAGCTCACCACAGCGACTAGCGCTACGTTCGAGCTCCTACAATGAGCAGTTCTTC
CASSPQRLALRSSSYNEQFF
>TRBJ1-1|.|.|TRBV11-2
TGTGCCAGCAGCCCCCATGCAGGCATGAACACTGAAGCTTTCTTT
CASSPHAGMNTEAFF
>TRBJ1-5|.|.|TRBV2
TGTGCCAGCAACGTCCAGGGGACCAATCAGCCCCAGCATTTT
CASNVQGTNQPQHF
>TRBJ1-5|.|.|TRBV10-2
TGCGCCAGCAAAGGAGTCGAGGGCTATGGCCGGCATCAGCCCCAGCATTTT
CASKGVEGYGRHQPQHF
>TRBJ2-4|.|.|TRBV6-6
TGTGCCAGCAGTTGGGACTCTGCCAAAAACATTCAGTACTTC
CASSWDSAKNIQYF
>TRBJ2-2|.|.|TRBV7-3
TGTGCCAGCAGCTTATACTCCTACGGGGAGCTGTTTTTT
CASSLYSYGELFF
>TRBJ2-2|.|TRBD2|TRBV11-3
TGTGCCAGCAGCTTAATAGCGGGGCGGTCCGGGGAGCTGTTTTTT
CASSLIAGRSGELFF
>TRBJ1-6|.|.|TRBV5-5
TGTGCCAGCAGCTTGGCGGTCCTGAGCTCCTATAATTCACCCCTCCACTTT
CASSLAVLSSYNSPLHF
>TRBJ2-1|.|TRBD1|TRBV19
TGTGCCAGTAGTATAAGGGGGTACTCCGGGACAGGACACAATGAGCAGTTCTTC
CASSIRGYSGTGHNEQFF
>TRBJ2-7|.|.|TRBV7-8
TGTGCCAGCAGCTCGAACCGGGAATACGAGCAGTACTTC
CASSSNREYEQYF
>TRBJ2-7|.|TRBD2|TRBV29-1
TGCAGCGTGGGACTAGCGGGGGGCCTTAGCTCCTACGAGCAGTACTTC
CSVGLAGGLSSYEQYF
>TRBJ2-5|.|TRBD1|TRBV10-3
TGTGCCATCGCGACAGGGTGGGAGACCCAGTACTTC
CAIATGWETQYF
>TRBJ2-7|.|.|TRBV4-3
TGCGCCAGCAGCCAAGAGGGCCTGGCACCCTACGAGCAGTACTTC
CASSQEGLAPYEQYF
>TRBJ1-5|.|TRBD1|TRBV2
TGTGCCAGCAGTAAAGGGACAGATAGCAATCAGCCCCAGCATTTT
CASSKGTDSNQPQHF
>TRBJ2-7|.|TRBD2|TRBV5-8
TGTGCCAGCAGCTCCGGGACTAGACTCCACGAGCAGTACTTC
CASSSGTRLHEQYF
>TRBJ1-2|.|.|TRBV9
TGTGCCAGCAGCATATTTTGGACACCTAACTATGGCTACACCTTC
CASSIFWTPNYGYTF
>TRBJ2-3|.|.|TRBV6-4
TGTGCCAGCAGTGTAGGACAGAACACAGATACGCAGTATTTT
CASSVGQNTDTQYF
>TRBJ1-3|.|.|TRBV5-8
TGTGCCAGCAGCCCGTGGATCGCCGGAGGGCCTGAAAACACCATATATTTT
CASSPWIAGGPENTIYF
>TRBJ1-3|.|.|TRBV7-9
TGTGCCAGCAGCTTTGGGGGCGCCTCTGGAAACACCATATATTTT
CASSFGGASGNTIYF
>TRBJ2-1|.|TRBD1|TRBV9
TGTGCCAGCAGCGTAGTTCAGGGGGCCTACAATGAGCAGTTCTTC
CASSVVQGAYNEQFF
>TRBJ1-4|.|.|TRBV19
TGTGCCAGTAGTGTCGGGACAATTCTTGTAGGTCGCGAAAAACTGTTTTTT
CASSVGTILVGREKLFF
>TRBJ2-7|.|TRBD2|TRBV28
TGTGCCAGCAGTATGCCGGGACTAGCGGGCAGCCAGTACTTC
CASSMPGLAGSQYF
>TRBJ1-2|.|.|TRBV28
TGTGCCAGTTATCGGTCCGCCTATGGCTACACCTTC
CASYRSAYGYTF